This T cell receptor (beta chain) originates from a study of T cells after posttransplantation cyclophosphamide. This clone has only one observation. Profiled with immunoSEQ multiplex PCR; TCRdb holds only in-frame clones, not every one. The sample carries 45,000 to 65,000 clones, 94% recorded once. J lost 6 bases, V lost 7 bases, and 7 bases had no gene match. The CDR3 is 13 residues long. Germline V lookup: CDR1 LNHDA, CDR2 SQIVND (reference sequence). The rearrangement uses TRBV19 and TRBJ2-7; 9 bases are a match to TRBD1. Sequenced input: PBMCs. This receptor was identified in a woman aged 25 to 45 in good health and a related stem cell transplant donor. The CDR3 region is CASNTGTGTEQYF. CDR3 sequence (DNA): TGTGCCAGTAACACCGGGACAGGGACCGAGCAGTACTTC.